This entry describes one T cell receptor (beta chain). Generated by immunoSEQ multiplex PCR, the TCRdb table keeps only in-frame clones and is missing some. The sample comprises some 240,000 clones, about 88% of which are singletons, and approximately 6.6% rests with the top ten. The sample originates from a study of blood T cell repertoires in COVID-19. Study-level information: Samples of COVID-19 (acute and convalescent) were obtained from the United States, Italy and Spain. Nucleic acid was either cDNA or gDNA, and it came from T cells, B-cell-depleted T cells, or PBMCs.

Individuals aged about 18 to 100 years were recruited from 24 US areas. Assignments of participants to cohorts depended upon their own reported clinical history. Specimen: PBMCs or T cells enriched from blood (not recorded which). The receptor was derived from a woman in her fifties or sixties who had been exposed to COVID-19.

The CDR3 DNA is TGTGCCAGCAGTTACTACCCAGATAACACTGAAGCTTTCTTT. Its protein is CASSYYPDNTEAFF. The V call is TRBV6-5, the J call TRBJ1-1; the D is unclear. Germline V gene sequence: CDR1 MNHEY, CDR2 SVGAGI. The ends were cut back, 1 base at V and 2 bases at J, with 8 bases in the middle. The CDR3 covers 14 residues.